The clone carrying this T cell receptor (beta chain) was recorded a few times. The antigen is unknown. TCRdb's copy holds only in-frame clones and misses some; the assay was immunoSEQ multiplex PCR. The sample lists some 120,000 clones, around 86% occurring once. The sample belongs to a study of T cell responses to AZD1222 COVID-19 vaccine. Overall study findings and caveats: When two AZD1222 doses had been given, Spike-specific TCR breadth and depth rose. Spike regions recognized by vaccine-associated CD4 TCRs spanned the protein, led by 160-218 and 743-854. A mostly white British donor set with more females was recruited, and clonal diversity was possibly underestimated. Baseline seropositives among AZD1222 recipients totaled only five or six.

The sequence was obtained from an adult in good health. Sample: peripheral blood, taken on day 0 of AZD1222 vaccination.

Here the CDR3 DNA reads TGTGCCAGCACTACCTATCAAGACAATGAGCAGTTCTTC. Translating gives CASTTYQDNEQFF. This chain joins TRBV28 and TRBJ2-1; D is undetermined. The CDR3 is 13 amino acids. The germline V gene encodes CDR1 MDHEN and CDR2 SYDVKM. With 7 bases removed from V and 5 bases from J, the gap between germline ends came to 12 bases.